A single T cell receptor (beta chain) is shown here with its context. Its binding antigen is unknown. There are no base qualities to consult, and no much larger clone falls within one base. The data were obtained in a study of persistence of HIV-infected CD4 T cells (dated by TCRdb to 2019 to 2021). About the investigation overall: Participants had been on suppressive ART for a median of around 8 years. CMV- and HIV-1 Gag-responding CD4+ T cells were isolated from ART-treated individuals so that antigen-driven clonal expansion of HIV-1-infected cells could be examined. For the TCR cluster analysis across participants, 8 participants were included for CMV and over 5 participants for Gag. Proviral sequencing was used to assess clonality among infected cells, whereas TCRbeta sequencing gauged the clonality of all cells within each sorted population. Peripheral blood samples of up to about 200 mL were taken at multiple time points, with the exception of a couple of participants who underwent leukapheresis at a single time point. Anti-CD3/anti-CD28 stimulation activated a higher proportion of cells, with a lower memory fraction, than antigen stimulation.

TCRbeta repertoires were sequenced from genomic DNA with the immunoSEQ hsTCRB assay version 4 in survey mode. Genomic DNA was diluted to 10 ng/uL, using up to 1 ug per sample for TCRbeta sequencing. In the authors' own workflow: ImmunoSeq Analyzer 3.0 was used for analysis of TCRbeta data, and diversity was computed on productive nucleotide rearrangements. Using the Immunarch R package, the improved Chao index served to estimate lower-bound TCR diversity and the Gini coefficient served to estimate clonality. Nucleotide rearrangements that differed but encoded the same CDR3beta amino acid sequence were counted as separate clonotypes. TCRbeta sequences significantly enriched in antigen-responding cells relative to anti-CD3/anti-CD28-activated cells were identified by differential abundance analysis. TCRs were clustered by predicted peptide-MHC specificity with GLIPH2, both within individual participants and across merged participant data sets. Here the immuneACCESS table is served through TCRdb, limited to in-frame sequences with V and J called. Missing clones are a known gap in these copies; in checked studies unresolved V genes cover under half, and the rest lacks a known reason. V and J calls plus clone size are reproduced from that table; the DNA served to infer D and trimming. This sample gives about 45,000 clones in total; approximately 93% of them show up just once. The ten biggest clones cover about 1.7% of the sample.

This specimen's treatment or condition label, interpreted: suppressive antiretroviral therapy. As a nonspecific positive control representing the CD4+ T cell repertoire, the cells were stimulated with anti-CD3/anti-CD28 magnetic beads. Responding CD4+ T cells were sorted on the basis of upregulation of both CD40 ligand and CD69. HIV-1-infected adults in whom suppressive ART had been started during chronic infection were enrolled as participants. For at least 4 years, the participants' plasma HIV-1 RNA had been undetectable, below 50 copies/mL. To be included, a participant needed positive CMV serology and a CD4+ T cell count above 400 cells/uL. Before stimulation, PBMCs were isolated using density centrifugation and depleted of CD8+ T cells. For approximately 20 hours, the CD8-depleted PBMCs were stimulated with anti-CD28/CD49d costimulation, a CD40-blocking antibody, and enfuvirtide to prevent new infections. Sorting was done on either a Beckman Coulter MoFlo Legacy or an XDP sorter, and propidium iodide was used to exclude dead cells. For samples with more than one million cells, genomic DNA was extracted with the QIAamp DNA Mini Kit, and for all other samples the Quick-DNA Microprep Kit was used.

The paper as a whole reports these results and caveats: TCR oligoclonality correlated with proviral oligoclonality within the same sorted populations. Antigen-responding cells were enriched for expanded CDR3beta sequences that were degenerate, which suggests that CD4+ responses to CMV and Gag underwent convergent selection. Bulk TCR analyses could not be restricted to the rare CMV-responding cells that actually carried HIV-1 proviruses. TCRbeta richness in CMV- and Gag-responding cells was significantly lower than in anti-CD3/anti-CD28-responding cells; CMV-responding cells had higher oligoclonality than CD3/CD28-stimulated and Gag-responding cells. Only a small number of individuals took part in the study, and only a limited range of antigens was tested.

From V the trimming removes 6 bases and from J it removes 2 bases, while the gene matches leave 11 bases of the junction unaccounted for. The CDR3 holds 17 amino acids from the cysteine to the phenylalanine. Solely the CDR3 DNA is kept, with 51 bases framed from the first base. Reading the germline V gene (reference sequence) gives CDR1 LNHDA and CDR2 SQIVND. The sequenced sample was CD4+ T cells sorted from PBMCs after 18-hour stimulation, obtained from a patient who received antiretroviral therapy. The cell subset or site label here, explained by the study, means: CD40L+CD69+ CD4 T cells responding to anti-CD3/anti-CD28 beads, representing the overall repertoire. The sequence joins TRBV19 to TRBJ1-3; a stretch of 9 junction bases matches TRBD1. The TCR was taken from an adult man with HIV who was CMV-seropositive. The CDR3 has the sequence CASRLLRDRVAGNTIYF. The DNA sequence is TGTGCCAGTAGACTACTCCGGGACAGGGTAGCTGGAAACACCATATATTTT.